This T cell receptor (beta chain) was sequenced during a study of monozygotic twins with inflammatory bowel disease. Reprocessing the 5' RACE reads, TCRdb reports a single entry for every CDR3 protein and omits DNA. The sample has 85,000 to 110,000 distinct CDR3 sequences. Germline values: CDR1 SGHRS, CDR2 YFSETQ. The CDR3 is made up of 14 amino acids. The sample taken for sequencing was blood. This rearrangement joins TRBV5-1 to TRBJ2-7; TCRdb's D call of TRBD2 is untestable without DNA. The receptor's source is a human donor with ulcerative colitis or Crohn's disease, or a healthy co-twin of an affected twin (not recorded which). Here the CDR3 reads CASNLAGLNYEQYF.